This T cell receptor (beta chain) was found in a study of shared clonotypes between healthy human individuals. Study observations and caveats: Only blood was sampled, and tissue TCR repertoires likely differ from blood ones. Naive subsets typically showed greater estimated richness than memory subsets.

Remarks on this clone: The target antigen is unknown.

TCRdb's copy holds only in-frame clones and misses some; the assay was immunoSEQ multiplex PCR. The table has 2,500,000 or so clones, about 92% seen once; the top ten hold around 0.15%. The CDR3 has 14 residues. Germline V CDR1 and CDR2: GTSNPN, SVGIG (reference sequence). V was shortened by 0 bases and J by 5 bases, with 8 bases between the two germline ends. The chain couples TRBV30 to TRBJ1-6; D not certain. The source is a man aged 18 to 30 in good health. Sequenced sample: naive CD4+ T cells sorted from blood. Subset described: CD45RA+ positively selected. The CDR3: CAWSVHGDNSPLHF. The CDR3 DNA follows: TGTGCCTGGAGTGTACACGGTGATAATTCACCCCTCCACTTT.